This T cell receptor (beta chain) came from a study of blood T cells in healthy people across ages. This clonotype came up a few times. Its target is not known. One end of the junction fails to match germline, which may point to a read error. Findings and caveats of the study: The long-lived group displayed more naive CD4+ cells, plus higher diversity, than the aged donors did. With donor CMV status unknown, expanded clonotype changes were possibly confounded.

The authors ran a second PCR of about 7 to 11 cycles using a sample-barcoded 5' primer and a J-beta primer mix. The authors tagged each cDNA molecule using a template-switch adaptor with 12 random nucleotides. TCRdb re-derived calls from the 5' RACE reads in MiXCR, one entry per CDR3 protein. The data contain some 640,000 distinct CDR3 sequences, about 28% of them singletons. In germline, CDR1 is SGHTA, CDR2 FQGNSA. The CDR3 runs 17 residues. PBMCs were isolated at a quantity of at least 7 million per sample. The chain joins TRBV7-2 to TRBJ2-7; 15 bases fit TRBD2. The clonotype comes from an elderly woman in good health. The source material was blood. CDR3 region: CAGSWTSGGAFPYEQYF. CDR3 sequence (DNA): TGTGCCGGCAGCTGGACTAGCGGGGGGGCGTTCCCCTACGAGCAGTACTTC.